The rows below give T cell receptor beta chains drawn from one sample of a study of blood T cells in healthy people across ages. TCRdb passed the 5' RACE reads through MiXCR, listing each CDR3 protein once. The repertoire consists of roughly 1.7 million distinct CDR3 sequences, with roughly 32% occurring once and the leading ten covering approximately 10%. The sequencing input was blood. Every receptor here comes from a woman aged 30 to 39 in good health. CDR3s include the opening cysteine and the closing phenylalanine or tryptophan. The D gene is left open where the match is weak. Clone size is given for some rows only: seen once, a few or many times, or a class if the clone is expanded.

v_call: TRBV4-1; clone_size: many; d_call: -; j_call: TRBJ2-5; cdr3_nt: TGCGCCAGCAGCCAAGATCTAAGGGGTGGAGAGACCCAGTACTTC; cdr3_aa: CASSQDLRGGETQYF
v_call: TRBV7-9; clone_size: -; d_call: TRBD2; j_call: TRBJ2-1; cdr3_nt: TGTGCCAGCAGCTCTACTAGCGGGAGGGTAGGTGAGCAGTTCTTC; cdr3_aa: CASSSTSGRVGEQFF
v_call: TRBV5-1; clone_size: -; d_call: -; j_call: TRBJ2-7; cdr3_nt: TGCGCCAGCAGCCCAGGGATCCTGATCGAGCAGTACTTC; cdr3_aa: CASSPGILIEQYF
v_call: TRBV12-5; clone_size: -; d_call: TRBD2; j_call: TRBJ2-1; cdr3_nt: TGTGCTAGTGGTTTCTGGGAGGGCAACAATGAGCAGTTCTTC; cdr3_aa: CASGFWEGNNEQFF
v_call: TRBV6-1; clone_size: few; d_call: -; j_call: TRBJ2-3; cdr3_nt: TGTGCCAGCAGTGAAGTGGGAGGCGGAGATACGCAGTATTTT; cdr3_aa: CASSEVGGGDTQYF
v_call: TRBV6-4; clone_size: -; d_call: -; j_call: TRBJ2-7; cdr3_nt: TGTGCCAGCAGTGAGAGTCTAGCGGACAGCGAGCAGTACTTC; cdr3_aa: CASSESLADSEQYF
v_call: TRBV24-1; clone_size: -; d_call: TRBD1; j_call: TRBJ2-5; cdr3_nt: TGTGCCACCAGTGACACCGGGACAGGGGGCTTCGAGACCCAGTACTTC; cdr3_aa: CATSDTGTGGFETQYF
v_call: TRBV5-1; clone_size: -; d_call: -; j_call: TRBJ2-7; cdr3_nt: TGCGCCAGCAGCCTGTGGGACCTCTCCTACGAGCAGTACTTC; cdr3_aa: CASSLWDLSYEQYF
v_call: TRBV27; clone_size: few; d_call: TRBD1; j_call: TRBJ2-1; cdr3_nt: TGTGCCAGCGGAGCAGGGGGTGGTTACAATGAGCAGTTCTTC; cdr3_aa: CASGAGGGYNEQFF
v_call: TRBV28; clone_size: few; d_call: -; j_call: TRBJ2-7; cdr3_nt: TGTGCCAGCAGGACGGAGGGGTACGAGCAGTACTTC; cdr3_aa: CASRTEGYEQYF
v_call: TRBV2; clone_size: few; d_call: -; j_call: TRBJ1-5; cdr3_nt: TGTGCCAGCAGGGTAGGACACCCACAGGCCCAGCATTTT; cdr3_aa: CASRVGHPQAQHF
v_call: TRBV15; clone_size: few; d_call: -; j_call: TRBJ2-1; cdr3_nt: TGTGCCACCAGCGGAGGCCCAACAGACACCCGTAATGAGCAGTTCTTC; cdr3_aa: CATSGGPTDTRNEQFF
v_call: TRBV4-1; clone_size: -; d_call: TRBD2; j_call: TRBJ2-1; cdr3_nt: TGCGCCAGCAGCCAAGATAGACTAGCGGGAGAGCAGTTCTTC; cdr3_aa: CASSQDRLAGEQFF
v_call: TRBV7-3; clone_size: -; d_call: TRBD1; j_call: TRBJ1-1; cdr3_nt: TGTGCCAGCAGCCCAGGGAGGACAGGGAGATCTGAAGCTTTCTTT; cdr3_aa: CASSPGRTGRSEAFF
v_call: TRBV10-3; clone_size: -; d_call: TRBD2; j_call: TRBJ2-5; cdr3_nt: TGTGCCATCAGCCTGGGACTAGTGGGGGAAGAGACCCAGTACTTC; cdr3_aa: CAISLGLVGEETQYF
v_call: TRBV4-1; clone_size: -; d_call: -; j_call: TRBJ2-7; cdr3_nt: TGCGCCAGCAGCCAACAAGAGGGGGGCCGAACCTACGAGCAGTACTTC; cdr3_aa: CASSQQEGGRTYEQYF
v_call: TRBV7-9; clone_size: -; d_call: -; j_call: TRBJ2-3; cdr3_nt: TGTGCCGGCAGCTTGATGACCATACCCGGGTCTACGCAGTATTTT; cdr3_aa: CAGSLMTIPGSTQYF
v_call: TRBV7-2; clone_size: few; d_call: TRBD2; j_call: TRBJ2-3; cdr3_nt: TGTGCCAGCAGCTTGCCCTTAGCTAGCGGGGGGCCCACAGATACGCAGTATTTT; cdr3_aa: CASSLPLASGGPTDTQYF
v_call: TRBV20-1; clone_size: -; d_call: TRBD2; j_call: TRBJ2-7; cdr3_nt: TGCAGTACTCGTCGAACCGGGACTACCCAATACGAGCAGTACTTC; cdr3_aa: CSTRRTGTTQYEQYF
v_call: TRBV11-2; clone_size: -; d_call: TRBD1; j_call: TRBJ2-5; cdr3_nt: TGTGCCAGCAGCCCCGCTCGACAGGGAGTGAGGGCCCAAGAGACCCAGTACTTC; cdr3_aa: CASSPARQGVRAQETQYF
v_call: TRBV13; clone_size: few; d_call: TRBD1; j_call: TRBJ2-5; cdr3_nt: TGTGCCAGCAGCAGCCCCGGGACAGGGGCTAGAGAGCAGTACTTC; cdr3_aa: CASSSPGTGAREQYF
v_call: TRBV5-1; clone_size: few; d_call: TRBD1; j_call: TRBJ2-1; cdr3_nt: TGCGCCAGCAGCCCGGGGACAGCCCAAACATACAATGAGCAGTTCTTC; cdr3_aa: CASSPGTAQTYNEQFF
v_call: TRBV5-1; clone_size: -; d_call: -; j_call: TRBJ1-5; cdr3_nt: TGCGCCAGCAGCCCACCCCGACCGGGAGCGGGGCAGCCCCAGCATTTT; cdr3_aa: CASSPPRPGAGQPQHF
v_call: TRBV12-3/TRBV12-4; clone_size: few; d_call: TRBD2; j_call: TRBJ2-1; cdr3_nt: TGTGCCAGCAGTTTGGGGTTAGCGGGGGCCCCTTTTGATGAGCAGTTCTTC; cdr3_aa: CASSLGLAGAPFDEQFF
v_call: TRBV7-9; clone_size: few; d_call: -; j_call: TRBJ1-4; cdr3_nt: TGTGCCAGCAGCTCGAAAGGAGGGGGTTTCGACGAAAAACTGTTTTTT; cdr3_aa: CASSSKGGGFDEKLFF
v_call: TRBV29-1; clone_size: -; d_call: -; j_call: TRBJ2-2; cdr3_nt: TGCAGCGCCGTCATCTCTTTTTTGAGGGGTACCGAGGAGCTGTTTTTT; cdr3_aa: CSAVISFLRGTEELFF
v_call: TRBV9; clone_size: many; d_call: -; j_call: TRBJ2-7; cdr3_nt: TGTGCCAGCAGCGTAGCGGGCACCGTCCAGTACGAGCAGTACTTC; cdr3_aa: CASSVAGTVQYEQYF
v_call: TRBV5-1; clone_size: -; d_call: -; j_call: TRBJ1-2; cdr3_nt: TGCGCCAGCTTCTCCAGGTTTGGCTACACCTTC; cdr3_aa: CASFSRFGYTF
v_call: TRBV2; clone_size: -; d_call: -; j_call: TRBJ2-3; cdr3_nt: TGTGCCAGCAGTGAAGCGTTAGGTCCCACCCTCACAGATACGCAGTATTTT; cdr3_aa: CASSEALGPTLTDTQYF
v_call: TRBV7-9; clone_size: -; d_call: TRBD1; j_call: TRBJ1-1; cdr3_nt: TGTGCCAGCAGCTTCGTCGCAGGACAGGGGAACACTGAAGCTTTCTTT; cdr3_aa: CASSFVAGQGNTEAFF
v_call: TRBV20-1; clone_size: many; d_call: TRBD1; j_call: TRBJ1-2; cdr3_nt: TGCAGTGCCCCAGGGGACAGCTATGGCTACACCTTC; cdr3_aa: CSAPGDSYGYTF
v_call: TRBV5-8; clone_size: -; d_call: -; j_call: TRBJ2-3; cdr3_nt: TGTGCCAGCAGCCCGGGGGAACGCACAGATACGCAGTATTTT; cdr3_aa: CASSPGERTDTQYF
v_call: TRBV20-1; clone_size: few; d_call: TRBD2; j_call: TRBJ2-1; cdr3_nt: TGCAGTAGTGATTCTAGCGGGGGGGGTGAGCAGTTCTTC; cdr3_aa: CSSDSSGGGEQFF
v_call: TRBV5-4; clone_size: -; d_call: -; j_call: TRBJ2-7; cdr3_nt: TGTGCCAGCAGCTTGGGTCCGGGGGACAACTACGAGCAGTACTTC; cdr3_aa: CASSLGPGDNYEQYF
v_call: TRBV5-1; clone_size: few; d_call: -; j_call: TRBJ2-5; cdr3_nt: TGCGCCAGCAGCACGGACATCCAAGAGACCCAGTACTTC; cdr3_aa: CASSTDIQETQYF
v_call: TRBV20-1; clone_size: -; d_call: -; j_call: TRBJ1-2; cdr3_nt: TGCAGTGCTAGATTACCAAAGGGGGACTATAGCTACACCTTC; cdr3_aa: CSARLPKGDYSYTF
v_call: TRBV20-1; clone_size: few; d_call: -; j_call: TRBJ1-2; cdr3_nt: TGCAGTGCTGTGACAAGGGGTCGCTTTGGCTACACCTTC; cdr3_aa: CSAVTRGRFGYTF
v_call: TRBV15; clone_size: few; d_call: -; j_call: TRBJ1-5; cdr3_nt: TGTGCCACCAGCAGAGGAACGGGACTGCCCCAAGAGCCCCAGCATTTT; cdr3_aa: CATSRGTGLPQEPQHF
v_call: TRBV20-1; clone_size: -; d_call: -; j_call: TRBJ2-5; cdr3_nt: TGCAGTGCTGGAGCGGGGGACAGGGTCCAAGAGACCCAGTACTTC; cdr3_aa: CSAGAGDRVQETQYF
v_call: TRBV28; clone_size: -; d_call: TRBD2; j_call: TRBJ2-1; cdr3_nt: TGTGCCAGCAATTTAGCGGGGAGCTCCTACAATGAGCAGTTCTTC; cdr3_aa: CASNLAGSSYNEQFF
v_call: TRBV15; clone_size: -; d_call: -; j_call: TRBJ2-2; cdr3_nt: TGTGCCACCAGCAGAGTAGAGGTCCACACCGGGGAGCTGTTTTTT; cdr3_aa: CATSRVEVHTGELFF
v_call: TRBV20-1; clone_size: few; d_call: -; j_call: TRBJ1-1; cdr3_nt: TGCAGTGCTAGGGTTCAGGTGGACACTGAAGCTTTCTTT; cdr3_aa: CSARVQVDTEAFF
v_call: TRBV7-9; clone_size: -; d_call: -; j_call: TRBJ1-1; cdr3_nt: TGTGCCAGCAGGGGTCCGGGACCTCGGTTAGAAGCTTTCTTT; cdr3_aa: CASRGPGPRLEAFF
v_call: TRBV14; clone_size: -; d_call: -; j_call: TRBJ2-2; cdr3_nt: TGTGCCAGCAGCCAAGAGCTGGGGAACACCGGGGAGCTGTTTTTT; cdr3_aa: CASSQELGNTGELFF
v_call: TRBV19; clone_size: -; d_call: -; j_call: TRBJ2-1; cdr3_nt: TGTGCCAGTAGTATAGATGGTCCGGGGAGATTAGGCTACAATGAGCAGTTCTTC; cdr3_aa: CASSIDGPGRLGYNEQFF
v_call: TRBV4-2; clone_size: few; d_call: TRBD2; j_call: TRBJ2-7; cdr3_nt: TGTGCCAGCAGCCAAGCTCGGACTAGCGCCTACGAGCAGTACTTC; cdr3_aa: CASSQARTSAYEQYF
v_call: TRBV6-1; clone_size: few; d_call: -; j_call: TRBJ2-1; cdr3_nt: TGTGCCAGCAGTGAAAGGACGGGACGGCTTGAGCAGTTCTTC; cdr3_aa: CASSERTGRLEQFF
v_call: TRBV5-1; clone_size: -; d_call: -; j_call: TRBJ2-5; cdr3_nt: TGCGCCAGCAGCTTGATTTTTACAGATCAAGAGACCCAGTACTTC; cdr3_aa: CASSLIFTDQETQYF
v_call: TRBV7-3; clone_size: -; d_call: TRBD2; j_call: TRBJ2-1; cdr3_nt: TGTGCCAGCAGCGCAGTACGGACTAGAGACTACAATGAGCAGTTCTTC; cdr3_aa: CASSAVRTRDYNEQFF
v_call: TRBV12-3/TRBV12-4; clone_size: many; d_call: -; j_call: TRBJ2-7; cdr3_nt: TGTGCCAGCAGTTTTGGGGTAACCTACGAGCAGTACTTC; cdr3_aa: CASSFGVTYEQYF
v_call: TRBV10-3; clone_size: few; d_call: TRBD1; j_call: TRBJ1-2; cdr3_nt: TGTGCCATCAGCCCAGGGGGCAGCGTCTATGGCTACACCTTC; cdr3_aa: CAISPGGSVYGYTF
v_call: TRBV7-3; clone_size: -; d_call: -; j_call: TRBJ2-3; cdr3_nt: TGTGCCAGCACCGACCGGGGCACAGATACGCAGTATTTT; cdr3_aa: CASTDRGTDTQYF
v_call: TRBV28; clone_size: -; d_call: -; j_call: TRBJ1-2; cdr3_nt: TGTGCCAGCAGTTTTAGTGACAAGCTGAGGAACTATGGCTACACCTTC; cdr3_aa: CASSFSDKLRNYGYTF
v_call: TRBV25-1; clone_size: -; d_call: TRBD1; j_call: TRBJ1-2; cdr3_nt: TGCGCCAGCAGCGAACCCGGGACAGTTAACTATGGCTACACCTTC; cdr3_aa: CASSEPGTVNYGYTF
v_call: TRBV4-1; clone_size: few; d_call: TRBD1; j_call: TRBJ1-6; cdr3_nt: TGCGCCAGCAGCCAAGGGACAGGGTCTAGTTCACCCCTCCACTTT; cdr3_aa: CASSQGTGSSSPLHF
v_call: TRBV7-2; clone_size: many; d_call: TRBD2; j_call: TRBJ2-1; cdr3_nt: TGTGCCAGCAGCGCCAGACTAGCGGGGCCCTACAATGAGCAGTTCTTC; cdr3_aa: CASSARLAGPYNEQFF
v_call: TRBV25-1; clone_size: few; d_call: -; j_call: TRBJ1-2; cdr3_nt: TGTGCCAGCAGTGAATGGGTGGGGTATGGCTACACCTTC; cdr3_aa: CASSEWVGYGYTF